The sample holds many counts of the clone carrying this T cell receptor beta chain. What it recognizes is unknown. The sample comes from a study of blood T cells in healthy people across ages. Study conclusions and caveats: Getting older went along with TCR beta diversity per million T cells dropping roughly linearly.

Primers used in a second PCR of about 7 to 12 cycles were a sample-barcoded 5' primer and a J-beta primer mix. One entry per CDR3 protein results from TCRdb running MiXCR on the 5' RACE reads. This table has roughly 650,000 distinct CDR3 sequences, 32% appearing once. CDR1 MDHEN and CDR2 SYDVKM come from the germline V gene. CDR3 length equals 15 residues. Trimming took 6 bases from V and 4 from J; bases not matched to a gene: 11. The source of this sequence is a woman aged 80 or over in good health. The chain couples TRBV28 to TRBJ2-7; 8 bases are shared with TRBD1. The sample comprised blood. CDR3 DNA: TGTGCCAGCAGGCCTAGGGACAGGTACCGATACGAGCAGTACTTC. It is translated as CASRPRDRYRYEQYF.